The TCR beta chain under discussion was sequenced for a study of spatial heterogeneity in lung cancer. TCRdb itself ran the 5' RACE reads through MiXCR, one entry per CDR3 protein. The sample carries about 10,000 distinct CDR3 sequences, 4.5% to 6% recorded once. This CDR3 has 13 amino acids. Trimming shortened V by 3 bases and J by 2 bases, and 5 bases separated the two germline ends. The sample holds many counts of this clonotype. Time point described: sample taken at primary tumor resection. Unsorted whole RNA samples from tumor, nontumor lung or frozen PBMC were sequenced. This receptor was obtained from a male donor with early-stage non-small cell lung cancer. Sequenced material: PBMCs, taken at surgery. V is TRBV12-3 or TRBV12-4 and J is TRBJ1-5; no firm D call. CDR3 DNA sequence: TGTGCCAGCAGTTTCAATCGCAATCAGCCCCAGCATTTT. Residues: CASSFNRNQPQHF.